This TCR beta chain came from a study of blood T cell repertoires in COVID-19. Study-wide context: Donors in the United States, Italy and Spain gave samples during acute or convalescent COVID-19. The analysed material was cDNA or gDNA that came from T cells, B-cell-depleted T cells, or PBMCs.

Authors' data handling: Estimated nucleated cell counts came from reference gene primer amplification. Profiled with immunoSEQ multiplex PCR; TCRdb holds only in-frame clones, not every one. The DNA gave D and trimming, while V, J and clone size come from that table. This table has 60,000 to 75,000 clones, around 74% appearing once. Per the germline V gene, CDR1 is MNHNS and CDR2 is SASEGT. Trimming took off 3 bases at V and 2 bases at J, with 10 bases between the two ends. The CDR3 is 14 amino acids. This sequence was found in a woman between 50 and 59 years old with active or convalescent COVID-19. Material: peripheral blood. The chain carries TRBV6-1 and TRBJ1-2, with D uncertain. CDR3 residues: CASSEGTSNYGYTF. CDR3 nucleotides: TGTGCCAGCAGTGAGGGCACCTCAAACTATGGCTACACCTTC.